The TCR beta chain described here comes from a study of cytomegalovirus exposure and HLA in healthy donors (dated by TCRdb to 2015 to 2018). Concerning the study at large: An earlier analysis of roughly 610 of the donors reported 276 Gb of sequence data and 100 million to 120 million unique TCR beta sequences obtained from around 190 million T cells. An early release covering roughly 640 HLA-typed donors comprised roughly 300 gigabases of sequencing data and 85 million or so unique TCR sequences. Among the roughly 400 genotyped donors, about 83% belonged to the genetic ancestry cluster associated with self-reported Caucasian donors. The study aimed to test whether cataloging public T cell receptors could reveal signatures of past pathogen exposure. The study profiled the T cell repertoires of hundreds of subjects by immunosequencing and related them to cytomegalovirus serostatus. Along with the approximately 650-subject first cohort, a separate validation cohort of about 110 different subjects was used. The study combined high-throughput TCR immunosequencing, statistical association of individual TCRs with disease status, and machine learning to predict cytomegalovirus infection status. A later analysis re-examined previously published TCR beta repertoires from just over 650 donors and added high-resolution HLA genotyping to investigate patterns of TCR occurrence. The later analysis used no new phenotypic data to find candidate immune exposures, relying instead on TCR beta sequences and their occurrence across donors. To decide whether each TCR beta V gene segment behaved as functional or pseudogenic, an earlier analysis of fewer than 750 of the donors relied on high-throughput TCR beta sequencing. Donor age, sex, ethnicity and CMV serostatus were compiled together with the repertoire data. A later genetic analysis took genome-wide SNP genotypes for about 65% of the 666 donors and used that subset as a discovery cohort. Every discovery cohort repertoire had been produced on one sequencing platform. Class I and class II HLA loci were covered by the typing at four-digit resolution. The number of typed donors differed by locus: about 620-640 for A, B, C, DRB1 and DQB1; approximately 520 for DQA1; fewer than 610 for DPA1; and roughly 450 for DPB1. A few DR-DQ haplotypes were treated as single units for association and clustering because of strong linkage in the cohort. Across 300 to 500 genotyped donors of the cohort, an average of about 240,000 unique TCR beta nucleotide sequences per donor were sequenced, and approximately 17% of those sequences were non-productive. On the study overall, not on this receptor specifically: An association between a missense DCLRE1C variant and V-gene and J-gene trimming of TCR beta chains was found in a later genetic analysis and replicated in an independent cohort. In a later analysis, more than 15,000 TCR beta sequences were associated with specific HLA alleles at a false discovery rate of 0.05. Some 16 rarely observed V segments, including chromosome 9 orphons, were excluded from the earlier analysis of almost 600 of the donors because counts were too low. A further reported finding was that TCR beta sequences accurately predicted the HLA-A and HLA-B alleles for most subjects in the first cohort. The authors suggested that the approach could potentially be extended to other disease states and immunological phenotypes. Linkage disequilibrium might explain the correlated functional status among segregating V segments, but an unknown experimental factor could not be excluded. According to a later analysis, parvovirus B19, influenza, CMV and Epstein-Barr virus appeared linked to several top co-occurrence clusters. In a later analysis, HLA-associated TCR beta chains showed more clonal expansion and lower generation probabilities than non-associated chains that were equally common. For the cohort, immune exposure information was limited to CMV serostatus. When HLA alleles, especially DR and DQ, strongly co-occurred, TCR associations were difficult to assign to individual alleles. According to a later analysis, most CMV-associated TCR beta chains appeared to be HLA-restricted, and the HLA associations seemed to be driven largely by CMV exposure. An earlier analysis of around 600 of the donors showed that most TCR beta V segments appeared in productive rearrangements either about 90% or about 30% of the time, which broadly matched IMGT annotations. In a later analysis, the rate of TCR association differed among HLA loci, with DRB1 alleles having the most associated TCRs and HLA-C alleles having the fewest. In vitro tests confirmed that a few of the cytomegalovirus-associated TCR beta chains recognize cytomegalovirus antigens. Cytomegalovirus status was reported to be diagnosed by the classifier with high specificity and sensitivity in both the original and validation cohorts. Only TCR beta chains were sequenced in this cohort, and the absence of alpha or paired-chain data limited detectable features. The study listed 164 TCR beta chains as associated with cytomegalovirus. Sequencing depth was assumed to be roughly uniform across donors in the presence/absence analyses, though that assumption may not hold. According to a later genetic analysis, donors in an Asian-associated ancestry cluster had fewer N-insertions in productive TCRs than the approximately 610-donor mean. A cluster of highly shared sequence variants was judged likely to represent a technical artifact of the sequencing pipeline. Across donors, most TCR sequences were observed very rarely, whereas some public TCRs were present in many individuals. Because HLA typing was unavailable for some donors at each locus, only the typed subset was used in association tests. Some IMGT-functional V segments, including TRBV6-2 and TRBV6-3, could not be told apart with the 87-base-pair reads, so those segments were excluded.

The CDR3 has 16 amino acids, counting the end cysteine and phenylalanine. Solely the CDR3 DNA is kept, with 48 bases framed from the first base. Taken from the germline V gene (reference sequence), the CDR1 and CDR2 loops are WNHNN and SYGVQD. Deletion took 4 bases off V and 4 bases off J, with a span of 20 bases between the germline ends. As regards this clone: The specificity of this receptor is unknown. Per-nucleotide qualities are absent, and no much larger clonotype sits a single base away.

The library relied on the immunoSEQ multiplex PCR assay. A mixture of 60 forward primers for TCR Vbeta segments and 13 reverse primers for TCR Jbeta segments was used in the multiplex PCR. Amplification of the CDR3 region of rearranged TCR beta genes was performed with a multiplex PCR assay on genomic DNA. The Illumina HiSeq System was used to sequence the amplified TCR beta libraries as 87-base-pair reads. On the study's bioinformatics: A later analysis tallied 70 million to 100 million unique TCR beta chains across the approximately 670 repertoires, and some 10 million of those chains were shared by two or more donors. Raw reads were error-corrected and collapsed into unique sequences with a nearest-neighbor algorithm that merged closely related sequences to remove PCR and sequencing errors. To assign V, D and J gene segments, CDR3 sequences were aligned to IMGT reference sequences. For a sequence to be retained, at least a six-nucleotide match to both a V gene segment and a J gene segment was required. Rearrangements were classified as productive when the CDR3 lacked stop codons and remained in frame with V and J, and all other rearrangements were classified as non-productive. Following IMGT convention, CDR3 was defined as the stretch from the second conserved V-encoded cysteine up to the conserved J-encoded phenylalanine. The earlier analysis of 550 to 650 of the donors excluded any sequence lacking an unambiguous match to a single V gene segment. In an earlier analysis of approximately 550 of the donors, V segments were called functional above 56.7% productive rearrangements and were called segregating when the between-donor standard deviation exceeded 5%. To diagnose cytomegalovirus status from the catalog of TCR beta chain sequences, a statistical classification framework was built. In a later analysis, TCR nucleotide sequences were compared against IMGT/GENE-DB human TR gene sequences so that V and J genes could be assigned. A later analysis assigned CDR3 sequences and most-parsimonious VDJ recombination scenarios with the TCRdist pipeline. In a later analysis, each TCR beta chain was defined by its CDR3 amino acid sequence together with its V-gene family, and reads without a unique V-gene family were excluded. To address suspected cross-contamination and a sequencing artifact, a later analysis removed 450 to 700 highly shared, low-generation-probability nucleotide sequences. In a later analysis, a clonal expansion index was calculated for each public chain from normalized within-repertoire ranks of inferred template counts. Generation probabilities in a later analysis came from a VDJ recombination model fitted to out-of-frame rearrangements, and those results were checked against IGoR. Hypergeometric tests were used in a later analysis to score TCR-TCR, TCR-HLA and TCR-CMV co-occurrence, with a repertoire-size bias correction applied to the TCR pairs. In a later analysis, false discovery rates were estimated by permuting HLA or CMV assignments 20 times. In a later analysis, co-occurring TCRs were grouped using DBSCAN, with TCRdist sequence similarity added in when clustering inside HLA-allele-positive subsets. Repertoires with fewer than 30,000 or more than 120,000 public chains, plus five repertoires with anomalous nucleotide sharing, were excluded from co-occurrence clustering. Imported from immuneACCESS, the table was reduced by TCRdb to in-frame sequences with V and J called. These copies leave out some clones; in studies compared against another copy, an unresolved V gene accounts for under half, and the cause of the remainder is not known. V, J and clone size were drawn from that table, and D and trimming were deduced from the DNA. The sample data list 120,000 to 150,000 clones, and under 90% of these were observed just once. The top ten constitute approximately 2.4% of the sample.

In total, 500 to 700 healthy bone marrow donors made up the cohort. At the time of sampling, every cohort member was nominally healthy, though immune exposures that went unrecorded were likely present. The donor tested CMV seronegative and was one of the 352 seronegative cohort members. Each donor provided a peripheral blood sample, and peripheral blood mononuclear cells were used for TCR beta sequencing. The Qiagen DNeasy Blood Extraction Kit was used to extract genomic DNA from the blood cell samples. Sequenced: PBMCs. The receptor chain draws on TRBV10-1 and TRBJ2-7; possibly the D gene is TRBD2, per 6 matching bases. The sequence derives from a male donor in good health and CMV-seronegative. The DNA sequence is as follows: TGCGCCAGCAGTGGTTTTTGGCGGGACGTCCCGTACGAGCAGTACTTC. It translates as CASSGFWRDVPYEQYF.